This TCR beta chain comes out of a study of graft-versus-host responses after intestinal transplantation. This clone turned up a few times. One base separates it from a far larger clone, so it is likely a read error. TCRdb keeps only in-frame clones here, not all; method: immunoSEQ multiplex PCR. There are more than 12,000 clones in the sample; just under 30% occur only once, and 3% to 4% lies in the top ten. General study results and limits: High graft-versus-host to host-versus-graft clonal ratios were seen in allografts of patients with graft-donor T cell macrochimerism.

The CDR3 loop spans 14 amino acids. Germline CDR1 reads SGDLS; CDR2 reads YYNGEE. Trimming cost V 4 bases and J 2 bases, with 10 bases left between them. The chain has TRBV9 and TRBJ1-3; the D gene is possibly TRBD1 (5 bases). The TCR comes from a human patient who received an intestinal transplant. The source was alloreactive CD4+ T cells from a mixed lymphocyte reaction culture, collected before intestinal transplant. Subset indicated: CFSE-low proliferating T cells sorted from roughly six-day pre-transplant mixed lymphocyte reaction (GvH or HvG direction). The CDR3 nucleotides are TGTGCCAGCAGCCTTGAGGGGCCTGGAAACACCATATATTTT. It yields the protein CASSLEGPGNTIYF.